The sequence of this TCR beta chain was determined in a study of cytotoxic CD8 clonotypes in ibrutinib-treated CLL. Only in-frame clones appear in the TCRdb table, and some are missing; sequencing was by immunoSEQ multiplex PCR. The sample consists of around 160,000 clones, about 88% of them appearing once. Trimming removed 2 bases from V and 8 bases from J, with 15 bases in between. The CDR3 sequence is 13 residues long. Germline CDR1 GTSNPN, CDR2 SVGIG (reference sequence). Sequences were derived from PBMCs, sampled at disease progression, from a patient treated with ibrutinib. The clonotype originates from a human donor with chronic lymphocytic leukemia. The chain uses TRBV30 and TRBJ1-2; D is unclear. CDR3 protein: CAWSQIGSDGYTF. CDR3 coding DNA: TGTGCCTGGAGTCAGATCGGTTCTGACGGCTACACCTTC.